In this sample, the clone carrying this T cell receptor (beta chain) turned up a few times. This record belongs to a study of blood T cell repertoires in COVID-19. About the research overall: The analysed material was cDNA or gDNA that came from T cells, B-cell-depleted T cells, or PBMCs.

Data came from immunoSEQ multiplex PCR; TCRdb stores just in-frame clones and leaves some out. This table has roughly 340,000 clones, around 87% appearing once. Enrolment of Seattle patients took place during active infection, and they were followed longitudinally. Germline-derived CDR1 and CDR2 are WSHSY and SAAADI. The CDR3 has 16 amino acids. After removal of 2 bases from V and 10 bases from J, the junction contained 10 bases not matched to a gene. This chain joins TRBV10-2 and TRBJ2-1, with 11 bases fitting TRBD2. The specimen sequenced was peripheral blood. The sequence derives from a woman aged 50 to 65 with COVID-19, enrolled during active disease. CDR3 nucleotides: TGCGCCAGCAGTGAGAAAGGGCTAGCGGGAGGCAGGGAGCAGTTCTTC. It translates to CASSEKGLAGGREQFF.